The 22 T cell receptor beta chains given below trace back to one sample, sequenced in a study of T cells after posttransplantation cyclophosphamide. Only in-frame clones appear in the TCRdb table, and some are missing; sequencing was by immunoSEQ multiplex PCR. The repertoire has 3,400 or so clones, 95% to 96% of them found once; the top ten carry more than 0.95%. Sequenced material: naive CD8+ T cells sorted from PBMCs. These receptors were collected from a woman between 45 and 65 years old in good health and a related stem cell transplant donor.

The chain links TRBV25-1 to TRBJ2-1; the D gene is possibly TRBD2 (6 bases). The CDR3 loop spans 14 amino acids. V was cut by 1 base and J by 6 bases, with 10 bases left in between. The germline CDR1 and CDR2 sequences are MGHDK and SYGVNS. CDR3 region: CASSEWLGGNEQFF. The CDR3 DNA is TGTGCCAGCAGTGAATGGCTGGGGGGCAATGAGCAGTTCTTC.

The gene calls are TRBV7-9 and TRBJ2-2; tentative D call: TRBD2 (5 bases). Germline CDR1 is SEHNR and CDR2 is FQNEAQ (reference sequence). The CDR3 sequence is 12 residues long. V lost 3 bases, J lost 8 bases, and 7 bases lay in between. The CDR3 loop is CASSLPGGELFF. The CDR3 region has the DNA TGTGCCAGCAGCTTGCCGGGGGGGGAGCTGTTTTTT.

The chain carries TRBV6-1 and TRBJ2-2; TRBD2 aligns across 7 bases. Germline V gene lookup returns CDR1 MNHNS and CDR2 SASEGT. J lost 4 bases, V lost 5 bases, and 7 bases had no gene match. The CDR3 has 15 residues. CDR3 residues: CASSSTSWSTGELFF. Here the CDR3 DNA reads TGTGCCAGCAGTTCGACTAGCTGGTCCACCGGGGAGCTGTTTTTT.

V gene TRBV10-2 combines with J gene TRBJ2-1; D might be TRBD2 (6 bases). The CDR3 contains 18 residues. V shed 2 bases and J shed 4 bases, with 21 bases lying between them. Germline-derived CDR1 and CDR2 are WSHSY and SAAADI. CDR3 sequence (DNA): TGCGCCAGCAGTGAGGCCGCAACCTGGGAGGAGGATTACAATGAGCAGTTCTTC. Its protein is CASSEAATWEEDYNEQFF.

This clone has a single count. The gene calls are TRBV2 and TRBJ2-1, with 13 bases identical to TRBD2. CDR1 is SNHLY and CDR2 is FYNNEI in the germline V gene. This CDR3 has 19 amino acids. J lost 0 bases, V lost 2 bases, and 7 bases had no gene match. The CDR3 region has the DNA TGTGCCAGCAGTGAATGGGGACTAGCGGGAACCCGCTCCTACAATGAGCAGTTCTTC. Protein product: CASSEWGLAGTRSYNEQFF.

The chain recombines TRBV15 with TRBJ2-7, with 10 bases matching TRBD1. V trimming: 0 bases; J trimming: 3 bases; junction bases outside the gene matches: 8. CDR3 length: 17 amino acids. CDR1 and CDR2 from the germline V gene are LNHNV and YYDKDF (reference sequence). DNA for the CDR3: TGTGCCACCAGCAGAGATTGGGAGGGACAGGGGATCTACGAGCAGTACTTC. This translates into CATSRDWEGQGIYEQYF.

This chain joins TRBV13 and TRBJ2-1; 11 bases fit TRBD2. V shed 6 bases and J 8 bases; nucleotides not matched to a gene: 12. CDR3 size: 16 residues. Germline V gene sequence: CDR1 PRHDT, CDR2 FYEKMQ (reference sequence). The CDR3 protein is CASRFSGRAGRDEQFF. In DNA, the CDR3 is TGTGCCAGCAGGTTTAGCGGGAGGGCCGGGAGGGATGAGCAGTTCTTC.

The rearrangement links TRBV27 to TRBJ1-2; D remains ambiguous. The V gene lost 8 bases and the J gene lost 5 bases, with 15 bases spanning the gap. This CDR3 is 13 amino acids long. Germline assignment: CDR1 MNHEY and CDR2 SMNVEV (reference sequence). Here the CDR3 DNA reads TGTGCCAGCTGTGTGACGGGCGGGTATGGCTACACCTTC. Its protein is CASCVTGGYGYTF.

The genes are TRBV7-7 and TRBJ2-2, with a possible D match to TRBD2 (6 bases). The CDR3 is made up of 12 amino acids. Trimming cost V 3 bases and J 7 bases, with 6 bases left between them. Germline CDR1 SSHAT, CDR2 FNYEAQ (reference sequence). The CDR3 DNA sequence: TGTGCCAGCAGCTTCGGGGGCGGGGAGCTGTTTTTT. This gives the protein CASSFGGGELFF. Filled out from reference TRBV7-7 and TRBJ2-2, the complete variable domain reads GAGVSQSPRYKVTKRGQDVTLRCDPISSHATLYWYQQALGQGPEFLTYFNYEAQPDKSGLPSDRFSAERPEGSISTLTIQRTEQRDSAMYRCASSFGGGELFFGEGSRLTVL.

The V and J genes are TRBV4-1 and TRBJ2-6; perhaps TRBD1 as D (5 bases). Germline V CDR1 and CDR2: MGHRA, YSYEKL. V gave up 6 bases and J gave up 0 bases, with 27 bases separating them. The CDR3 spans 21 residues. CDR3 amino acids: CASSGDPDSSNVLSGANVLTF. The DNA for the CDR3 is TGCGCCAGCAGTGGGGATCCAGACAGTTCAAATGTGCTCTCTGGGGCCAACGTCCTGACTTTC.

The chain couples TRBV5-8 to TRBJ1-5; D unresolved. In germline, CDR1 is SGHTS, CDR2 YDEGEE. The CDR3 sequence is 16 residues long. Trimming shortened V by 1 base and J by 0 bases, and 11 bases separated the two germline ends. The CDR3 sequence: CASSLFDTVSNQPQHF. CDR3 DNA: TGTGCCAGCAGCTTGTTCGACACCGTTAGCAATCAGCCCCAGCATTTT.

The V gene is TRBV13, the J gene TRBJ2-1; 14 bases agree with TRBD2. V was clipped by 3 bases and J by 7 bases; unmatched bases: 5. The CDR3 is 16 amino acids. Looked up from germline, CDR1 is PRHDT and CDR2 is FYEKMQ (reference sequence). CDR3: CASSLGLAGVGNEQFF. In DNA, the CDR3 is TGTGCCAGCAGCTTGGGACTAGCGGGAGTTGGGAATGAGCAGTTCTTC.

CDR3 nucleotides: TGTGCCAGTAGTATGGTCGGCTACAATGAGCAGTTCTTC. Amino acids: CASSMVGYNEQFF. This rearrangement joins TRBV19 to TRBJ2-1; the D is unclear. This CDR3 has 13 residues. Looked up from germline, CDR1 is LNHDA and CDR2 is SQIVND (reference sequence). V was shortened by 3 bases and J by 3 bases, with 6 bases between the two germline ends.

This chain joins TRBV5-1 and TRBJ2-5, with D unclear. Per germline, CDR1 SGHRS and CDR2 YFSETQ. The CDR3 covers 14 residues. V gave up 7 bases and J gave up 4 bases, with 17 bases separating them. Here the CDR3 reads CASSQAPRPETQYF. CDR3 coding DNA: TGCGCCAGCTCCCAGGCACCAAGGCCAGAGACCCAGTACTTC.

The J gene is TRBJ2-3, the V gene TRBV9; 10 nucleotides align to TRBD2. The J segment lost 2 bases and the V segment lost 6 bases, leaving 6 bases of the junction unmatched. The CDR3 length is 15 residues. Per the germline V gene, CDR1 is SGDLS and CDR2 is YYNGEE. The CDR3 reads CASTRTSGVTDTQYF. CDR3 in DNA: TGTGCCAGCACAAGAACTAGCGGGGTCACAGATACGCAGTATTTT. Drawing the rest from reference TRBV9 and TRBJ2-3, the complete variable domain is DSGVTQTPKHLITATGQRVTLRCSPRSGDLSVYWYQQSLDQGLQFLIQYYNGEERAKGNILERFSAQQFPDLHSELNLSSLELGDSALYFCASTRTSGVTDTQYFGPGTRLTVL.

This chain links TRBV7-6 with TRBJ2-1; D remains ambiguous. The length of the CDR3 is 13 residues. CDR1 is SGHVS, CDR2 FNYEAQ, per germline. Trimming left V 4 bases short and J 4 bases short, with 8 bases between. CDR3 DNA sequence: TGTGCCAGCAGCTCCGCGGATTACAATGAGCAGTTCTTC. It codes for CASSSADYNEQFF.

V gene TRBV19 combines with J gene TRBJ2-7, with TRBD2 matching 8 bases. The junction had 11 bases not matched to a gene; V was cut back by 8 bases and J by 2 bases. The CDR3 extends over 15 amino acids. Germline CDR1 reads LNHDA; CDR2 reads SQIVND (reference sequence). The CDR3 DNA reads as TGTGCCAGTGGAGCGGCGGGAGGCCAAACCTACGAGCAGTACTTC. This gives the protein CASGAAGGQTYEQYF.

The rearrangement joins TRBV6-1 to TRBJ2-1, with 8 positions matching TRBD2. This CDR3 has 16 amino acids. V was clipped by 2 bases and J by 0 bases; unmatched bases: 3. Germline V gene sequence: CDR1 MNHNS, CDR2 SASEGT. The CDR3 DNA follows: TGTGCCAGCAGTGAACTCGCGGGGGGCTCCTACAATGAGCAGTTCTTC. Its protein is CASSELAGGSYNEQFF.

This chain joins TRBV9 and TRBJ2-1; perhaps TRBD1 as D (6 bases). Germline V gene data show CDR1 as SGDLS and CDR2 as YYNGEE. CDR3 length: 16 residues. V was clipped by 0 bases and J by 14 bases, with 24 bases between them. The CDR3 sequence: CASSVEGQDSSHQEFF. The CDR3 region has the DNA TGTGCCAGCAGCGTAGAAGGTCAGGACAGCAGCCACCAGGAGTTCTTC. Supplemented by reference TRBV9 and TRBJ2-1, the full variable domain reads DSGVTQTPKHLITATGQRVTLRCSPRSGDLSVYWYQQSLDQGLQFLIQYYNGEERAKGNILERFSAQQFPDLHSELNLSSLELGDSALYFCASSVEGQDSSHQEFFGPGTRLTVL.

This rearrangement joins TRBV7-9 to TRBJ1-1; D not resolved. The CDR3 consists of 14 residues. V was shortened by 5 bases and J by 5 bases, with 15 bases between the two germline ends. Germline V lookup: CDR1 SEHNR, CDR2 FQNEAQ (reference sequence). CDR3 region: CASSHWEGRTEAFF. CDR3 nucleotides: TGTGCCAGCAGCCACTGGGAGGGAAGGACTGAAGCTTTCTTT.

The chain carries TRBV6-5 and TRBJ2-7; 9 bases are a match to TRBD2. Germline trimming cut 6 bases from V and 0 bases from J; bases unmatched to any gene: 3. CDR1 and CDR2 (germline): MNHEY, SVGAGI. This CDR3 comprises 14 residues. In DNA, the CDR3 is TGTGCCAGCAGCCGTAGCGGGGGCTCCTACGAGCAGTACTTC. Translation: CASSRSGGSYEQYF.

Here the CDR3 DNA reads TGTGCCAGCTGGGGGACAGAGAACACTGAAGCTTTCTTT. Translating it yields CASWGTENTEAFF. The chain is built from TRBV27 and TRBJ1-1, with 7 bases aligning to TRBD1. With V trimmed by 8 bases and J by 1 base, 4 bases remained unmatched. The CDR3 is made up of 13 amino acids. CDR1 and CDR2 from the germline V gene are MNHEY and SMNVEV (reference sequence).